The rows below give T cell receptor beta chains drawn from one sample of a study of T-cell reconstitution after alpha-beta-depleted transplantation in children. In TCRdb, the PCR reads were re-called with MiXCR into one record per CDR3 protein. The data contain roughly 300,000 distinct CDR3 sequences, roughly 11% of them singletons. The specimen was peripheral blood, collected 180 days after TCRalphabeta/CD19-depleted stem cell transplant. The receptor source for this set is a male patient aged 2-15 years who had a stem cell transplant for chronic granulomatous disease, so the T cells may come from the graft donor. Each CDR3 is given with its conserved first and last residue. The order of the fields is clone size, D gene, J gene, V gene, CDR3 protein, CDR3 DNA. A D gene is named only where the DNA matches it firmly. Only some rows state a clone size, as once, few, many or a class for expanded clones.

>many|NA|TRBJ2-7|TRBV7-2
CASGPTQGSSYEQYF
TGTGCCAGCGGACCCACACAGGGCAGCTCCTACGAGCAGTACTTC
>many|TRBD2|TRBJ2-3|TRBV7-2
CASSLSSGRLDTQYF
TGTGCCAGCAGCTTAAGTAGCGGGAGGTTAGATACGCAGTATTTT
>many|TRBD2|TRBJ2-1|TRBV9
CASSVEGRGYNEQFF
TGTGCCAGCAGCGTAGAGGGGCGGGGGTACAATGAGCAGTTCTTC
>NA|NA|TRBJ2-3|TRBV7-2
CASSLFQGGDTQYF
TGTGCCAGCAGCTTGTTCCAGGGGGGAGATACGCAGTATTTT
>many|NA|TRBJ2-1|TRBV29-1
CSVVGMISYNEQFF
TGCAGCGTTGTTGGGATGATCTCCTACAATGAGCAGTTCTTC
>many|NA|TRBJ2-1|TRBV15
CATSRDLQTGTEFF
TGTGCCACCAGCAGAGACCTCCAAACAGGGACTGAGTTCTTC
>many|TRBD1|TRBJ2-1|TRBV19
CASGKDRANEQFF
TGTGCCAGTGGGAAGGACAGGGCAAATGAGCAGTTCTTC
>many|TRBD2|TRBJ2-7|TRBV28
CASSTIRGGNPYEQYF
TGTGCCAGCAGCACCATCCGGGGGGGGAACCCCTACGAGCAGTACTTC
>few|NA|TRBJ1-1|TRBV28
CASSFLGTDGTEAFF
TGTGCCAGCAGTTTCTTGGGGACCGATGGCACTGAAGCTTTCTTT
>many|NA|TRBJ2-7|TRBV28
CASSFDILAYEQYF
TGTGCCAGCAGTTTTGACATCTTGGCCTACGAGCAGTACTTC
>NA|TRBD2|TRBJ2-1|TRBV12-3/TRBV12-4
CASRSLAEYNEQFF
TGTGCCAGCAGGTCACTAGCGGAGTACAATGAGCAGTTCTTC
>many|TRBD2|TRBJ2-1|TRBV2
CASSESPGLAGEQFF
TGTGCCAGCAGTGAATCACCTGGACTAGCGGGTGAGCAGTTCTTC
>many|NA|TRBJ1-1|TRBV4-2
CASSRAVSTEAFF
TGTGCCAGCAGCCGAGCAGTGTCCACTGAAGCTTTCTTT
>many|NA|TRBJ1-5|TRBV12-3/TRBV12-4
CASSLAGQLKRGNQPQHF
TGTGCCAGCAGTCTCGCGGGGCAGCTAAAGCGGGGCAATCAGCCCCAGCATTTT
>many|NA|TRBJ1-1|TRBV6-1
CASTVNTEAFF
TGTGCCAGCACCGTCAACACTGAAGCTTTCTTT
>many|TRBD1|TRBJ2-2|TRBV5-1
CASSYLTGALNTGELFF
TGCGCCAGCAGCTACCTGACAGGGGCGTTGAATACCGGGGAGCTGTTTTTT